This T cell receptor (beta chain) is drawn from a study of Ad26.COV2.S vaccination and SARS-CoV-2 variants (dated by TCRdb to the early 2020s). About the full investigation: Vaccine-arm donors were drawn from COV1001, a multicentre, randomized, double-blind, placebo-controlled phase I-IIa trial of Ad26.COV2.S in healthy adults. Investigators did not know the trial group allocation while performing experiments and assessing outcomes. The TCR-sequenced set comprised approximately 32 samples: about 19 Ad26.COV2.S vaccine recipients, 5 placebo recipients and 8 SARS-CoV-2 convalescent individuals. The specificity and breadth of SARS-CoV-2-reactive T cell receptors after Ad26.COV2.S vaccination were assessed by TCRbeta repertoire sequencing. Trial participants were randomized into five groups of five, in which low-dose or high-dose Ad26.COV2.S was given once or twice, or placebo was given on both occasions. Ad26.COV2.S was administered intramuscularly at 5 x 10^10 or 1 x 10^11 viral particles, either as a single shot or as two shots given 56 days apart. The paper's findings and limits, for the study overall: The authors noted that the TCR breadth and depth analyses may have underestimated total T cell responses. The study was not powered for comparison of responses between vaccine doses or regimens. Vaccine and placebo recipients had similar non-spike TCR breadth, a finding consistent with the vaccine containing only spike. After vaccination, substantial breadth of spike-specific CD8+ and CD4+ T cell responses was reported. Higher spike-specific TCR breadth was observed in Ad26.COV2.S recipients than in placebo recipients (P = 0.0014).

The immunoSEQ Assay was used to sequence TCRbeta CDR3 regions. After extraction, genomic DNA underwent amplification by bias-controlled multiplex PCR, followed by high-throughput sequencing. On the authors' methods: To quantify the absolute abundance of every unique TCRbeta CDR3 region, sequences were collapsed and filtered. T cell fraction was estimated by normalization of TCRbeta template counts to usable DNA, with usable DNA being measured through amplification of reference genes present in all nucleated cells. Repertoire TCRs were annotated as SARS-CoV-2-specific by exact matching of V gene, CDR3 amino acid sequence and J gene to a known reactive TCR set. The reference SARS-CoV-2 TCR set was obtained from MIRA and was filtered for enrichment in COVID-19-positive ImmuneCODE repertoires, whereby public or cross-reactive TCRs were removed. Using the MIRA antigens, annotated TCRs were further analysed by specific ORF or by position within an ORF. Breadth was defined as annotated unique rearrangements over total unique productive rearrangements; depth was the summed frequency of those rearrangements. Group comparisons of TCR breadth used two-sided Wilcoxon rank-sum tests. TCRdb obtained this table from immuneACCESS and retained in-frame rearrangements with V and J assigned. These tables miss some clones; where compared with another copy, unresolved V genes account for less than half of the shortfall, and the remainder is unexplained. Clone size and V and J calls were adopted from that table, with D and trimming inferred from the DNA. This sample comprises roughly 350,000 clones, around 89% of them detected only once. The ten top clones hold approximately 5% of the sample.

Looking up the germline V gene yields CDR1 SGHRS and CDR2 YFSETQ. The V and J ends are trimmed by 3 bases and 2 bases, leaving 1 base between them. The CDR3 holds 11 amino acids from the cysteine to the phenylalanine. Left in the record is the CDR3 DNA by itself, 33 bases read in frame from the first base. The label giving this sample's treatment or condition can be read as: some 19 received Ad26.COV2.S at low or high dose, single or two shots; several received placebo; per-sample allocation not given. Repertoires of vaccine and placebo recipients were sequenced from samples collected on day 63 after the first injection. Between 29 July and 7 August 2020, Cohort 1b enrolled around 25 adults aged 18-55 years at one site in Boston, USA. Ad26.COV2.S was a replication-incompetent adenovirus type 26 vector expressing a prefusion-stabilized SARS-CoV-2 spike protein from the original Wuhan strain. About this clone itself: There is no known antigen for this receptor. Base quality data are lacking; no much larger clone is found one base away. The same CDR3 is also encoded by other DNA sequences in this sample.

The chain is assembled from TRBV5-1 and TRBJ2-3; the D gene remains uncertain. Specimen: peripheral blood, collected in a trial of Ad26.COV2.S vaccine versus placebo. The origin of this receptor is a person aged 18-65 years who received the Ad26.COV2.S COVID-19 vaccine or a placebo. The DNA sequence is TGCGCCAGCAGCTCCACAGATACGCAGTATTTT. Its protein reads: CASSSTDTQYF.